The 5 T cell receptor beta chains presented below share a single source sample, sequenced in a study of cytomegalovirus exposure and HLA in healthy donors. The PCR ran on 60 Vbeta and 13 Jbeta primers. The protocol was immunoSEQ multiplex PCR, while the TCRdb copy is restricted to in-frame clones and leaves out a portion. The data hold 130,000 or so clones, with roughly 80% observed a single time. Input material: PBMCs. These receptors were taken from a man aged 35 to 55 in good health and CMV-seronegative.

This rearrangement joins TRBV6-6 to TRBJ2-6; 8 nucleotides line up with TRBD2. V gave up 7 bases and J gave up 0 bases; unmatched junction bases: 5. The length of the CDR3 is 16 residues. Germline V CDR1 and CDR2: MNHNY, SVGAGI (reference sequence). CDR3 nucleotide sequence: TGTGCCAGCAATCCAGCGGGGGACTCTGGGGCCAACGTCCTGACTTTC. This gives the protein CASNPAGDSGANVLTF.

This rearrangement joins TRBV27 to TRBJ1-2; possible D gene TRBD1, 6 bases. The CDR3 is 15 residues long. Trimming stripped 2 bases from V and 3 bases from J, with 13 bases between. Germline CDR1 and CDR2: MNHEY and SMNVEV (reference sequence). CDR3 nucleotide sequence: TGTGCCAGCAGTTTAAGGGGGGGGCTTGACTATGGCTACACCTTC. Amino acid sequence: CASSLRGGLDYGYTF.

This clone showed up just once. This chain uses TRBV7-2 with TRBJ1-2; D is perhaps TRBD1 (5 bases). V shed 4 bases and J shed 4 bases, with 10 bases lying between them. CDR3 length: 13 amino acids. Germline lookup yields CDR1 SGHTA and CDR2 FQGNSA. Here the CDR3 reads CASSYDSTYGYTF. CDR3 sequence (DNA): TGTGCCAGCAGCTATGACAGCACCTATGGCTACACCTTC. Complete variable domain (other parts from reference TRBV7-2 and TRBJ1-2): GAGVSQSPSNKVTEKGKDVELRCDPISGHTALYWYRQSLGQGLEFLIYFQGNSAPDKSGLPSDRFSAERTGGSVSTLTIQRTQQEDSAVYLCASSYDSTYGYTFGSGTRLTVV.

The chain links TRBV4-1 to TRBJ1-1; no clear D gene. V was cut by 3 bases and J by 1 base, with 3 bases left in between. This CDR3 has 12 residues. Germline values: CDR1 MGHRA, CDR2 YSYEKL. CDR3 amino acids: CASSHQNTEAFF. CDR3 coding DNA: TGCGCCAGCAGCCACCAGAACACTGAAGCTTTCTTT.

This chain uses TRBV18 with TRBJ1-3; tentatively, D is TRBD1 (5 bases). Trimming took 4 bases from V and 7 from J, leaving 11 bases between them. Germline lookup yields CDR1 KGHSH and CDR2 LQKENI. The CDR3 is made up of 13 amino acids. The CDR3: CASSLAGENTIYF. The CDR3 DNA sequence: TGTGCCAGCTCACTGGCGGGGGAGAACACCATATATTTT. The full variable domain, its missing parts supplied by reference TRBV18 and TRBJ1-3, is NAGVMQNPRHLVRRRGQEARLRCSPMKGHSHVYWYRQLPEEGLKFMVYLQKENIIDESGMPKERFSAEFPKEGPSILRIQQVVRGDSAAYFCASSLAGENTIYFGEGSWLTVV.